This T cell receptor beta chain is from a study of CXCR3-negative and CXCR3-positive naive CD8 T cells. Study-level results: Hydrophobicity of TRB CDR3s was greater in CXCR3-positive naive cells than in CXCR3-negative naive cells.

Libraries were UMI-labeled 5' RACE TRB cDNA. TCRdb reprocessed the 5' RACE reads; each CDR3 protein has one entry and no DNA is given. The data show about 120,000 distinct CDR3 sequences, and the top ten clones hold approximately 0.38%. Germline V lookup: CDR1 MDHEN, CDR2 SYDVKM. The CDR3 runs to 11 residues. Notes on this clonotype: Its specificity is unknown.

The source of this sequence is a human donor in good health. Some clones in this sample may be carry-over from other donors' samples. The chain uses TRBV28 and TRBJ2-1. Sequences were obtained from naive CXCR3+ CD8+ T cells from blood. Subset reported: CD45RO-CCR7+CD27+CD95- naive CD8+ T cells expressing CXCR3 (TNR3+). The CDR3 region is CASSFVLEQFF.